The T cell receptor beta chain under discussion was sequenced for a study of cytomegalovirus exposure and HLA in healthy donors. This CDR3 comprises 16 residues. The germline gives CDR1 MNHNY, CDR2 SVGAGI (reference sequence). Trimming shortened V by 6 bases and J by 3 bases, and 18 bases separated the two germline ends. PCR amplification relied on 60 Vbeta primers (plus 13 Jbeta primers). TCRdb keeps only in-frame clones here, not all; method: immunoSEQ multiplex PCR. The sample holds about 120,000 clones; approximately 84% are singletons and the top ten take about 0.22%. This clonotype originated in a man between 45 and 60 years old in good health and CMV-seronegative. The V and J genes are TRBV6-6 and TRBJ1-3, with D perhaps matching TRBD1 (5 bases). The sequenced sample consisted of PBMCs. This CDR3 is CASSPKGSGVGNTIYF. The CDR3 DNA sequence: TGTGCCAGCAGCCCCAAGGGGTCGGGTGTTGGAAACACCATATATTTT.